This entry lists 27 T cell receptor beta chains sequenced from one sample in a study of T cells in localized non-small cell lung cancer (dated by TCRdb to about 2020). Library creation used the immunoSEQ multiplex PCR assay. TCRdb carries this immuneACCESS record with in-frame sequences only. Its versions omit some clonotypes, under half of them owing to an unresolved V gene in the studies checked, with the rest unexplained. Recorded for this sample are approximately 89,000 clones; over 70% of them occurred a single time. The ten largest clones represent around 21% of the sample. The source material was PBMCs, sampled before any cancer treatment. The receptors were gathered from a man between 40 and 70 years old with stage II squamous cell lung carcinoma.

The genes are TRBV2 and TRBJ1-3; D gene unclear. Germline V gene sequence: CDR1 SNHLY, CDR2 FYNNEI. CDR3 length: 12 residues. Trimming removed 8 bases at V and 4 bases at J, with 9 bases between. The CDR3 DNA is TGTGCCAGCGGAGGGAGCGGAAACACCATATATTTT. This translates into CASGGSGNTIYF.

The J gene is TRBJ2-7, the V gene TRBV7-9; 10 bases align to TRBD1. This CDR3 is built from 16 residues. Germline CDR1 is SEHNR and CDR2 is FQNEAQ (reference sequence). With 0 bases clipped from V and 5 bases from J, the junction kept 7 bases outside the gene matches. CDR3: CASSLAGGTGVHEQYF. The CDR3 DNA reads TGTGCCAGCAGCTTAGCGGGGGGGACAGGGGTCCACGAGCAGTACTTC.

This sequence joins TRBV14 and TRBJ2-2, with a tentative D call TRBD2 (6 bases). CDR3 length: 16 amino acids. CDR1 is SGHDN and CDR2 is FVKESK in the germline V gene. V was pared by 1 base and J by 5 bases, with 14 bases between. CDR3 loop: CASSQADSGSTGELFF. As DNA, the CDR3 is TGTGCCAGCAGCCAAGCAGATAGCGGTTCTACCGGGGAGCTGTTTTTT. The whole variable domain, remainder taken from reference TRBV14 and TRBJ2-2, is EAGVTQFPSHSVIEKGQTVTLRCDPISGHDNLYWYRRVMGKEIKFLLHFVKESKQDESGMPNNRFLAERTGGTYSTLKVQPAELEDSGVYFCASSQADSGSTGELFFGEGSRLTVL.

The chain employs TRBV28 and TRBJ2-7; TRBD2 agrees at 10 bases. This CDR3 is 22 amino acids long. Losses at the gene ends were 2 bases for V and 4 bases for J; bases not matched to a gene: 26. The germline gives CDR1 MDHEN, CDR2 SYDVKM. CDR3 in amino acids: CASSLPRLAGVSTGSSLYEQYF. The CDR3 nucleotides read TGTGCCAGCAGTTTACCTCGGCTAGCGGGAGTCTCCACCGGCTCTTCCCTATACGAGCAGTACTTC.

The rearrangement links TRBV5-5 to TRBJ1-5, with TRBD1 as a possible D gene (5 bases). Trimming removed 3 bases at V and 0 bases at J, with 16 bases between. The length of the CDR3 is 17 residues. Germline lookup yields CDR1 SGHKS and CDR2 YYEKEE (reference sequence). The CDR3 loop reads CASSSRAGPYSNQPQHF. The CDR3 region has the DNA TGTGCCAGCAGCTCCCGAGCAGGGCCCTATAGCAATCAGCCCCAGCATTTT. Filled out from reference TRBV5-5 and TRBJ1-5, the complete variable domain reads DAGVTQSPTHLIKTRGQQVTLRCSPISGHKSVSWYQQVLGQGPQFIFQYYEKEERGRGNFPDRFSARQFPNYSSELNVNALLLGDSALYLCASSSRAGPYSNQPQHFGDGTRLSIL.

The CDR3 sequence: CASSLRLATGELFF. The DNA of the CDR3 is TGTGCCAGCAGTTTACGACTAGCGACCGGGGAGCTGTTTTTT. The V gene is TRBV27, the J gene TRBJ2-2, with 8 bases matching TRBD2. The CDR3 is made up of 14 amino acids. With 2 bases clipped from V and 5 bases from J, the junction kept 1 base outside the gene matches. In germline, CDR1 is MNHEY, CDR2 SMNVEV (reference sequence).

The chain couples TRBV5-5 to TRBJ2-7; 7 nucleotides align to TRBD1. Germline V CDR1 and CDR2: SGHKS, YYEKEE (reference sequence). Trimming removed 4 bases from V and 5 bases from J; junction bases left unmatched: 12. The CDR3 length is 15 residues. The CDR3 DNA is TGTGCCAGCAGCCCAACAGGGGCACCCCACAACGAGCAGTACTTC. The encoded protein is CASSPTGAPHNEQYF.

The chain carries TRBV7-2 and TRBJ1-1, with a tentative D call TRBD1 (5 bases). The CDR3 extends over 14 amino acids. With 5 bases removed from V and 2 bases from J, the gap between germline ends came to 12 bases. From germline, CDR1 is SGHTA and CDR2 FQGNSA. The CDR3 DNA follows: TGTGCCAGCAGCCCCGTGGGGGACAACACTGAAGCTTTCTTT. Its translation: CASSPVGDNTEAFF.

This sequence joins TRBV6-1 and TRBJ1-1; D is perhaps TRBD1 (6 bases). Trimming removed 9 bases from V and 1 base from J, with 15 bases in between. CDR3 size: 14 residues. Germline assignment: CDR1 MNHNS and CDR2 SASEGT. CDR3 protein: CASAPSRGNTEAFF. Here the CDR3 DNA reads TGTGCCAGTGCCCCCTCCAGGGGGAACACTGAAGCTTTCTTT.

The V gene is TRBV19, the J gene TRBJ2-1; 10 nucleotides agree with TRBD1. The germline V gene encodes CDR1 LNHDA and CDR2 SQIVND (reference sequence). The CDR3 runs 15 residues. Trimming removed 7 bases from V and 0 bases from J; junction bases left unmatched: 3. CDR3 sequence: CASNRDRGSYNEQFF. CDR3 DNA sequence: TGTGCCAGTAATAGGGACAGGGGCTCCTACAATGAGCAGTTCTTC.

V gene TRBV19 combines with J gene TRBJ2-2, with D tentatively TRBD1 or TRBD2 (6 bases each). CDR3 length: 17 residues. Trimming removed 8 bases at V and 4 bases at J, with 23 bases between. Per germline, CDR1 LNHDA and CDR2 SQIVND (reference sequence). The CDR3 region has the DNA TGTGCCAGTGCCGCCCTTTCGGGGGCCTTCGGCACCGGGGAGCTGTTTTTT. Amino acids: CASAALSGAFGTGELFF.

The J gene is TRBJ2-2, the V gene TRBV29-1, with D perhaps assigned TRBD1 or TRBD2 (5 bases each). V dropped 4 bases and J dropped 3 bases, with 18 bases sitting between them. Germline CDR1 reads SQVTM; CDR2 reads ANQGSEA. The CDR3 length is 16 residues. As DNA, the CDR3 is TGCAGCGTTGTTATCCGGGACGGAACTCACACCGGGGAGCTGTTTTTT. As protein: CSVVIRDGTHTGELFF.

This chain joins TRBV14 and TRBJ2-2; 7 bases agree with TRBD2. Germline V lookup: CDR1 SGHDN, CDR2 FVKESK. The junction had 20 bases not matched to a gene; V was cut back by 1 base and J by 9 bases. The CDR3 length is 19 residues. CDR3 protein: CASSQGYAVAGAATRELFF. CDR3 bases: TGTGCCAGCAGCCAAGGCTACGCCGTGGCGGGAGCCGCTACCCGGGAGCTGTTTTTT.

The V gene is TRBV18, the J gene TRBJ1-4; TRBD1 matches at 10 bases. Trimming removed 6 bases from V and 3 bases from J; junction bases left unmatched: 4. Per the germline V gene, CDR1 is KGHSH and CDR2 is LQKENI. The CDR3 contains 15 residues. CDR3 DNA sequence: TGTGCCAGCTCGACAGGGGGCGGGCCTAATGAAAAACTGTTTTTT. Protein sequence: CASSTGGGPNEKLFF.

The chain recombines TRBV2 with TRBJ2-7; D is tentatively TRBD1 or TRBD2 (5 bases each). V shed 8 bases and J shed 5 bases, with 19 bases lying between them. This CDR3 has 14 residues. Germline CDR1 is SNHLY and CDR2 is FYNNEI. The CDR3 nucleotides read TGTGCCAGCCGGGTTCTGGGGACCCTCAACGAGCAGTACTTC. It is translated as CASRVLGTLNEQYF.

The V call is TRBV7-2, the J call TRBJ2-4, with 13 bases identical to TRBD2. This CDR3 is 18 amino acids long. Germline V CDR1 and CDR2: SGHTA, FQGNSA. Losses at the gene ends were 0 bases for V and 6 bases for J; bases not matched to a gene: 8. CDR3 nucleotides: TGTGCCAGCAGCTTAGCGCTGACTAGCGGGGGGTCGGGAAACATTCAGTACTTC. This encodes CASSLALTSGGSGNIQYF.

In DNA, the CDR3 is TGTGCCAGCAGTGAAAGATTCGGCACTGCAAGCTCTGGAAACACCATATATTTT. It specifies CASSERFGTASSGNTIYF. The V and J genes are TRBV2 and TRBJ1-3; the D is unclear. Germline V gene sequence: CDR1 SNHLY, CDR2 FYNNEI. Trimming removed 2 bases at V and 0 bases at J, with 17 bases between. The CDR3 covers 18 residues.

The V gene is TRBV27, the J gene TRBJ2-1; possible D gene TRBD2, 5 bases. The germline V gene has CDR1 MNHEY and CDR2 SMNVEV (reference sequence). The CDR3 totals 13 residues. V lost 3 bases to trimming and J lost 9 bases, with 12 bases between them. CDR3 residues: CASSFLPGSEQFF. The CDR3, as DNA: TGTGCCAGCAGTTTCCTGCCTGGGAGTGAGCAGTTCTTC.

The rearrangement joins TRBV18 to TRBJ2-7; 16 positions match TRBD2. J lost 4 bases, V lost 1 base, and 7 bases had no gene match. The CDR3 has 18 amino acids. The germline gives CDR1 KGHSH, CDR2 LQKENI. DNA of the CDR3: TGTGCCAGCTCACCACAGGGGACTAGCGGGAGGGCCGTTTACGAGCAGTACTTC. Translated: CASSPQGTSGRAVYEQYF.

This chain connects TRBV11-1 to TRBJ1-4, with D possibly TRBD1 on 5 matching bases. The CDR3 has 16 residues. Germline CDR1 and CDR2: SGHAT and FQDESV (reference sequence). The V end was cut by 5 bases, the J end by 8 bases, with 21 bases between. Here the CDR3 DNA reads TGTGCCAGCAGCCAAAAGATTCGGGGCATCGGCGAAAAACTGTTTTTT. It translates to CASSQKIRGIGEKLFF.

The gene calls are TRBV7-9 and TRBJ2-5; possibly TRBD1 for D (6 bases). This CDR3 is built from 11 residues. Germline V lookup: CDR1 SEHNR, CDR2 FQNEAQ (reference sequence). The V end lost 5 bases, the J end lost 14 bases, and 15 bases lay between the germline ends. This CDR3 is CASSARDTPYF. The CDR3 coding sequence is TGTGCCAGCAGCGCCCGGGACACTCCATACTTC.

The gene calls are TRBV11-2 and TRBJ2-5; TRBD2 agrees at 7 bases. In germline, CDR1 is SGHAT, CDR2 FQNNGV. There are 14 residues in the CDR3. J gave up 4 bases and V 3 bases, and 5 bases lay outside the gene matches. The CDR3: CASSFWGGAETQYF. In DNA form, the CDR3 reads TGTGCCAGCAGCTTTTGGGGAGGGGCAGAGACCCAGTACTTC.

This sequence joins TRBV19 and TRBJ2-7, with no clear D. The CDR3 contains 14 residues. The germline gives CDR1 LNHDA, CDR2 SQIVND (reference sequence). Trimming shortened V by 5 bases and J by 2 bases, and 13 bases separated the two germline ends. In nucleotides, the CDR3 is TGTGCCAGTAGTCCGGACGGATTGCCCTACGAGCAGTACTTC. It codes for CASSPDGLPYEQYF.

This clone was observed a handful of times. The chain carries TRBV11-2 and TRBJ2-3; possibly TRBD2 for D (7 bases). Germline CDR1 is SGHAT and CDR2 is FQNNGV. The germline V and J ends were trimmed by 5 bases and 3 bases, with 15 bases remaining between them. The CDR3 covers 15 residues. The CDR3 nucleotides read TGTGCCAGCAGCCCCTGGGGGGGCGGGACAGATACGCAGTATTTT. This sequence encodes CASSPWGGGTDTQYF.

The rearrangement uses TRBV9 and TRBJ2-7; a possible D gene is TRBD2 (5 bases). CDR1 and CDR2 (germline): SGDLS, YYNGEE. This CDR3 comprises 13 residues. V was pared by 0 bases and J by 6 bases, with 10 bases between. DNA for the CDR3: TGTGCCAGCAGCGTAGACGAGGGTTCCGAGCAGTACTTC. This translates into CASSVDEGSEQYF.

Turning to this clone: Other DNA sequences in the same sample also yield this CDR3. V is TRBV9 and J is TRBJ1-1; D remains ambiguous. The CDR3 covers 13 residues. V lost 0 bases and J 1 base, leaving 4 bases between the germline ends. Germline CDR1 and CDR2: SGDLS and YYNGEE. CDR3 DNA sequence: TGTGCCAGCAGCGTAGCCCAGAACACTGAAGCTTTCTTT. Its translation is CASSVAQNTEAFF.

The chain recombines TRBV4-1 with TRBJ1-2; 7 bases agree with TRBD1. CDR1 and CDR2 (germline): MGHRA, YSYEKL. Germline trimming cut 4 bases from V and 5 bases from J; bases unmatched to any gene: 10. The CDR3 runs 15 residues. CDR3 sequence: CASSRTTGFLYGYTF. The DNA for the CDR3 is TGCGCCAGCAGCCGAACGACAGGGTTCCTTTATGGCTACACCTTC.